This T cell receptor beta chain was observed in a study of radiotherapy plus CTLA-4 blockade in lung cancer. With 3 bases clipped from V and 6 bases from J, the junction kept 4 bases outside the gene matches. There are 14 residues in the CDR3. Per germline, CDR1 SGHTS and CDR2 YDEGEE. The table came from immunoSEQ multiplex PCR; TCRdb's copy has only in-frame clones and leaves some out. The table has approximately 32,000 clones, less than 75% seen once. The input for sequencing was peripheral blood, taken from a patient treated with radiotherapy plus ipilimumab. J is TRBJ1-5 and V is TRBV5-8, with TRBD1 identical over 9 bases. The receptor comes from a human donor with non-small cell lung cancer who had stable disease on radiotherapy plus ipilimumab. CDR3 in amino acids: CASSSDRGAQPQHF. The DNA of the CDR3 is TGTGCCAGCAGCTCCGACAGGGGGGCTCAGCCCCAGCATTTT.